Below are 24 T cell receptor beta chains sequenced from a single sample in a study of Ad26.COV2.S vaccination and SARS-CoV-2 variants. Sample treatment: some 20 received Ad26.COV2.S at low or high dose, single or two shots; about 5 received placebo; per-sample allocation not given. Sampling took place 63 days after the first vaccine or placebo injection. Assay used: immunoSEQ multiplex PCR; TCRdb lists only in-frame clones, some missing. The table has 350,000 to 400,000 clones, about 91% seen once. Sequenced here: peripheral blood, sampled in a trial of Ad26.COV2.S vaccine versus placebo. The origin of the receptors is a person between 18 and 60 years old who received the Ad26.COV2.S COVID-19 vaccine or a placebo.

V gene TRBV7-9 combines with J gene TRBJ2-7; D may be TRBD1 (5 bases). The length of the CDR3 is 15 residues. Trimming removed 5 bases from V and 2 bases from J, with 16 bases in between. Germline V lookup: CDR1 SEHNR, CDR2 FQNEAQ (reference sequence). The CDR3 nucleotides read TGTGCCAGCAGCCTTAATCAGGGAAGAACCTACGAGCAGTACTTC. Translated: CASSLNQGRTYEQYF.

In this sample, this clone turned up once. J is TRBJ2-3 and V is TRBV6-4, with a possible D match to TRBD2 (6 bases). V lost 4 bases, J lost 1 base, and 15 bases lay in between. CDR3 length equals 16 residues. The V gene's germline CDR1 is MRHNA and CDR2 SNTAGT. The CDR3 protein is CASSGTGVKGTDTQYF. The DNA for the CDR3 is TGTGCCAGCAGTGGAACGGGAGTCAAGGGCACAGATACGCAGTATTTT.

V gene TRBV29-1 combines with J gene TRBJ2-1; 9 positions match TRBD2. Germline loops: CDR1 SQVTM, CDR2 ANQGSEA. The V and J ends lost 1 base and 2 bases, in that order; junction bases with no gene match: 3. The CDR3 loop spans 15 amino acids. The chain's CDR3 is CSVEGGGRAYNEQFF. In DNA form, the CDR3 reads TGCAGCGTTGAAGGGGGCGGGAGGGCCTACAATGAGCAGTTCTTC.

The chain carries TRBV18 and TRBJ1-2, with TRBD1 matching 9 bases. Germline V CDR1 and CDR2: KGHSH, LQKENI. J was trimmed by 7 bases and V by 4 bases; bases with no gene match: 7. The CDR3 covers 14 residues. The CDR3 loop reads CASSQPGQGRGYTF. DNA for the CDR3: TGTGCCAGCTCACAACCGGGACAGGGACGTGGCTACACCTTC.

The rearrangement joins TRBV28 to TRBJ2-3, with no clear D. Germline V gives CDR1 MDHEN, CDR2 SYDVKM. CDR3 length equals 17 residues. The V end lost 6 bases, the J end lost 5 bases, and 24 bases lay between the germline ends. Here the CDR3 reads CASSPRPDAFSGDTQYF. CDR3 nucleotides: TGTGCCAGCAGCCCGAGGCCTGACGCTTTTTCGGGAGATACGCAGTATTTT.

The chain combines TRBV29-1 with TRBJ2-1; 7 bases match TRBD1. This CDR3 region has 16 residues. The junction had 10 bases not matched to a gene; V was cut back by 0 bases and J by 5 bases. The germline V gene encodes CDR1 SQVTM and CDR2 ANQGSEA. CDR3 sequence reads: CSVEDLKGRGHNEQFF. The CDR3 DNA is TGCAGCGTTGAAGATCTTAAGGGAAGGGGGCACAATGAGCAGTTCTTC.

This chain links TRBV5-1 with TRBJ2-7; D gene uncertain. This CDR3 region has 18 residues. CDR1 and CDR2 (germline): SGHRS, YFSETQ. V was pared by 0 bases and J by 2 bases, with 21 bases between. The CDR3 region has the DNA TGCGCCAGCAGCTTGGTGCCCCTCAGACACCCAACAACCTACGAGCAGTACTTC. The encoded protein is CASSLVPLRHPTTYEQYF.

Details on this clone: The sample holds other DNA sequences that translate to the same CDR3. The chain links TRBV5-4 to TRBJ2-1; possible D gene TRBD1, 6 bases. Per germline, CDR1 SGHNT and CDR2 YYREEE (reference sequence). CDR3 length: 15 amino acids. Trimming removed 0 bases at V and 0 bases at J, with 7 bases between. The CDR3 loop reads CASSLGGGSYNEQFF. CDR3 bases: TGTGCCAGCAGCTTGGGAGGGGGCTCCTACAATGAGCAGTTCTTC.

V and J are TRBV2 and TRBJ1-2; no firm D call. The germline gives CDR1 SNHLY, CDR2 FYNNEI. The CDR3 contains 12 residues. V lost 7 bases and J lost 1, with 7 bases in between. CDR3 protein: CASIRDNYGYTF. CDR3 nucleotide sequence: TGTGCCAGCATTCGGGATAACTATGGCTACACCTTC.

For this clone: This same CDR3 is encoded by further DNA sequences in the sample. The chain has TRBV5-1 and TRBJ2-3; D unresolved. The V gene's germline CDR1 is SGHRS and CDR2 YFSETQ. Trimming removed 0 bases from V and 3 bases from J, with 5 bases in between. This CDR3 is 13 amino acids long. The DNA for the CDR3 is TGCGCCAGCAGCTTGGGACCGACAGATACGCAGTATTTT. It is translated as CASSLGPTDTQYF.

The CDR3 sequence: CASSFGRRREQYF. In DNA, the CDR3 is TGTGCCAGCAGCTTTGGCCGAAGGCGCGAGCAGTACTTC. The gene calls are TRBV7-2 and TRBJ2-7; no clear D gene. Trimming removed 3 bases at V and 6 bases at J, with 12 bases between. Germline CDR1 and CDR2: SGHTA and FQGNSA. The CDR3 spans 13 residues.

This chain joins TRBV15 and TRBJ1-2; 8 bases agree with TRBD1. This CDR3 contains 14 residues. V lost 0 bases to trimming and J lost 11 bases; unmatched junction nucleotides: 8. Germline V gene sequence: CDR1 LNHNV, CDR2 YYDKDF (reference sequence). The CDR3 DNA follows: TGTGCCACCAGCAGAGAAGACAGGGGACGGCGATACACCTTC. Translation: CATSREDRGRRYTF.

The genes are TRBV7-3 and TRBJ2-4; D is unresolved. The CDR3 consists of 13 residues. Germline CDR1 is SGHTA and CDR2 is FQGTGA. V shed 5 bases and J shed 8 bases, with 13 bases lying between them. CDR3 sequence: CASSRDNNDIQYF. DNA for the CDR3: TGTGCCAGCAGCCGCGATAATAATGACATTCAGTACTTC.

This clone occurred once. The chain joins TRBV29-1 to TRBJ1-4; 11 nucleotides line up with TRBD1. Germline V gene data show CDR1 as SQVTM and CDR2 as ANQGSEA. V lost 6 bases to trimming and J lost 7 bases; unmatched junction nucleotides: 4. There are 13 residues in the CDR3. The CDR3 region has the DNA TGCAGCGTGCGGACAGGGGGCGGTGAAAAACTGTTTTTT. Its translation: CSVRTGGGEKLFF. Drawing the rest from reference TRBV29-1 and TRBJ1-4, the complete variable domain is SAVISQKPSRDICQRGTSLTIQCQVDSQVTMMFWYRQQPGQSLTLIATANQGSEATYESGFVIDKFPISRPNLTFSTLTVSNMSPEDSSIYLCSVRTGGGEKLFFGSGTQLSVL.

The chain joins TRBV28 to TRBJ2-7; weak D call: TRBD1 (6 bases). CDR3 size: 16 residues. Trimming took off 5 bases at V and 3 bases at J, with 20 bases between the two ends. Germline CDR1 is MDHEN and CDR2 is SYDVKM. Written as DNA, the CDR3 is TGTGCCAGCAGTCCCCACACGCAGGGGATGTACTACGAGCAGTACTTC. Translation: CASSPHTQGMYYEQYF. Filled out from reference TRBV28 and TRBJ2-7, the complete variable domain reads DVKVTQSSRYLVKRTGEKVFLECVQDMDHENMFWYRQDPGLGLRLIYFSYDVKMKEKGDIPEGYSVSREKKERFSLILESASTNQTSMYLCASSPHTQGMYYEQYFGPGTRLTVT.

The chain has TRBV5-6 and TRBJ1-5, with 7 bases identical to TRBD1. CDR3 length equals 15 residues. Germline V gives CDR1 SGHDT, CDR2 YYEEEE. The V segment lost 1 base and the J segment 4 bases; nucleotides outside the gene matches: 5. The CDR3 is CASSLYDRVNQPQHF. The DNA for the CDR3 is TGTGCCAGCAGCTTGTATGACAGGGTGAATCAGCCCCAGCATTTT.

The V and J genes are TRBV5-4 and TRBJ2-3, with TRBD2 matching over 9 bases. The CDR3 has 16 amino acids. The V gene's germline CDR1 is SGHNT and CDR2 YYREEE (reference sequence). V lost 4 bases to trimming and J lost 4 bases; unmatched junction nucleotides: 10. Written as DNA, the CDR3 is TGTGCCAGCAGCGAAGGACTAGCGCGAGGAGCAGATACGCAGTATTTT. It encodes CASSEGLARGADTQYF. Supplemented by reference TRBV5-4 and TRBJ2-3, the full variable domain reads ETGVTQSPTHLIKTRGQQVTLRCSSQSGHNTVSWYQQALGQGPQFIFQYYREEENGRGNFPPRFSGLQFPNYSSELNVNALELDDSALYLCASSEGLARGADTQYFGPGTRLTVL.

The chain carries TRBV7-2 and TRBJ1-1; 7 bases map to TRBD1. Germline CDR1 is SGHTA and CDR2 is FQGNSA. V lost 4 bases, J lost 4 bases, and 6 bases stayed unmatched. This CDR3 comprises 14 residues. The CDR3 nucleotides read TGTGCCAGCAGCTCCATGACAGGGACCACTGAAGCTTTCTTT. Protein sequence: CASSSMTGTTEAFF.

V is TRBV2 and J is TRBJ2-3, with 9 positions matching TRBD2. This CDR3 is 18 amino acids long. Germline trimming cut 1 base from V and 2 bases from J; bases unmatched to any gene: 10. The V gene's germline CDR1 is SNHLY and CDR2 FYNNEI. The CDR3 sequence is CASSEVILAGVVTDTQYF. The CDR3 bases are TGTGCCAGCAGTGAAGTTATCTTAGCGGGAGTAGTCACAGATACGCAGTATTTT.

The chain joins TRBV27 to TRBJ2-1; 9 bases agree with TRBD1. Losses at the gene ends were 6 bases for V and 0 bases for J; bases not matched to a gene: 9. This CDR3 is 17 amino acids long. Germline CDR1 is MNHEY and CDR2 is SMNVEV (reference sequence). The CDR3 spells CASSRQGVLSSYNEQFF. In DNA form, the CDR3 reads TGTGCCAGCAGCCGACAGGGGGTCTTAAGCTCCTACAATGAGCAGTTCTTC.

The chain is built from TRBV5-4 and TRBJ1-4, with a weak D call TRBD1 (5 bases). CDR1 and CDR2 from the germline V gene are SGHNT and YYREEE (reference sequence). This CDR3 comprises 13 residues. Trimming removed 0 bases from V and 7 bases from J, with 7 bases in between. In nucleotides, the CDR3 is TGTGCCAGCAGCTTGGGCAGGGCTGAAAAACTGTTTTTT. Translation: CASSLGRAEKLFF.

J is TRBJ1-3 and V is TRBV6-6; D unresolved. CDR3 length: 16 residues. Trimming took off 2 bases at V and 0 bases at J, with 11 bases between the two ends. CDR1 and CDR2 (germline): MNHNY, SVGAGI (reference sequence). The CDR3 DNA is TGTGCCAGCAGTTACGGTCTATTAGACTCTGGAAACACCATATATTTT. It codes for CASSYGLLDSGNTIYF.

The chain is built from TRBV6-7 and TRBJ1-2; D is uncertain. TRBV6-7 is marked as an open reading frame, function uncertain. This CDR3 is 11 amino acids long. V was cut by 4 bases and J by 6 bases, with 6 bases left in between. For the CDR3, the DNA is TGTGCCAGCAGTTCCCGAAATGGCTACACCTTC. Translating gives CASSSRNGYTF.

The rearrangement links TRBV11-2 to TRBJ2-3; TRBD2 aligns across 13 bases. CDR1 SGHAT and CDR2 FQNNGV come from the germline V gene. V was pared by 2 bases and J by 6 bases, with 2 bases of the junction left unmatched. The CDR3 runs 15 residues. The CDR3: CASSLTSGRADTQYF. DNA of the CDR3: TGTGCCAGCAGCTTAACTAGCGGGAGGGCCGATACGCAGTATTTT. The full variable domain, rest sourced from reference TRBV11-2 and TRBJ2-3, is EAGVAQSPRYKIIEKRQSVAFWCNPISGHATLYWYQQILGQGPKLLIQFQNNGVVDDSQLPKDRFSAERLKGVDSTLKIQPAKLEDSAVYLCASSLTSGRADTQYFGPGTRLTVL.